The clone carrying this T cell receptor (beta chain) was counted ten times or more. The record originates from a study of T cells in Graves' hyperthyroidism and ophthalmopathy. CDR3 length: 15 residues. Germline lookup yields CDR1 MDHEN and CDR2 SYDVKM. Trimming cost V 5 bases and J 4 bases; bases outside gene matches: 4. Amplified TCR beta CDR3 regions came from RNA transcripts. In the first-round RT-PCR of the TCR CDR3, the HTBI primer set was used. TCRdb used MiXCR to reprocess the multiplex PCR reads, holding one entry per CDR3 protein. The table includes 210,000 or so distinct CDR3 sequences, about a sixth detected once.

V is TRBV28 and J is TRBJ1-4; 10 nucleotides align to TRBD1. The receptor comes from a man aged 50 to 59 with Graves' hyperthyroidism. Specimen: blood. The CDR3 region is CASSPWTGGNEKLFF. The CDR3 DNA sequence: TGTGCCAGCAGTCCCTGGACAGGGGGTAATGAAAAACTGTTTTTT. The whole variable domain, remainder taken from reference TRBV28 and TRBJ1-4, is DVKVTQSSRYLVKRTGEKVFLECVQDMDHENMFWYRQDPGLGLRLIYFSYDVKMKEKGDIPEGYSVSREKKERFSLILESASTNQTSMYLCASSPWTGGNEKLFFGSGTQLSVL.